Listed below are T cell receptor beta chains from one sample, sequenced in a study of shared clonotypes between healthy human individuals. Only in-frame clones appear in the TCRdb table, and some are missing; sequencing was by immunoSEQ multiplex PCR. The repertoire holds about 710,000 clones, 72% seen once, with more than 1.5% in the top ten. The sample taken for sequencing was memory CD4+ T cells sorted from blood. These receptors originate from a woman aged 25 to 39 in good health. Both conserved end residues are part of each CDR3. D genes are given only for firm matches. Only some rows state a clone size, as once, few, many or a class for expanded clones.

>TRBJ2-5|.|TRBV5-4|.
CASSRGLETQYF
TGTGCCAGCAGCCGGGGGCTGGAGACCCAGTACTTC
>TRBJ2-2|.|TRBV13|.
CASSSARRVSGGELFF
TGTGCCAGCAGCTCCGCCAGGAGGGTTTCAGGCGGGGAGCTGTTTTTT
>TRBJ1-3|many|TRBV6-6|TRBD1
CASSYFTGTGDTIYF
TGTGCCAGCAGTTACTTTACCGGGACAGGAGACACCATATATTTT
>TRBJ2-1|many|TRBV27|TRBD2
CASSGSGRPIYNEQFF
TGTGCCAGCAGCGGTAGCGGGAGGCCCATCTACAATGAGCAGTTCTTC
>TRBJ2-7|.|TRBV19|TRBD1
CASSISPGQTYEQYF
TGTGCCAGTAGTATCTCCCCGGGACAGACTTACGAGCAGTACTTC
>TRBJ1-5|.|TRBV30|.
CAWSVVEGGQPQHF
TGTGCCTGGAGTGTAGTAGAGGGGGGTCAGCCCCAGCATTTT
>TRBJ2-1|.|TRBV2|.
CASRESPGAYNEQFF
TGTGCCAGCAGGGAAAGCCCCGGGGCCTACAATGAGCAGTTCTTC
>TRBJ1-5|few|TRBV21-1|.
CASHGGIQPQHF
TGTGCCAGCCACGGAGGAATTCAACCCCAGCATTTT
>TRBJ2-1|.|TRBV29-1|.
CSVGGGGVRFAEQFF
TGCAGCGTTGGGGGAGGTGGGGTCCGCTTCGCTGAGCAGTTCTTC
>TRBJ2-5|.|TRBV7-9|.
CASSPRGEGGETQYF
TGTGCCAGCAGCCCCCGGGGTGAGGGAGGAGAGACCCAGTACTTC
>TRBJ2-2|.|TRBV6-5|.
CASSRVPTGELFF
TGTGCCAGCAGTCGGGTTCCCACCGGGGAGCTGTTTTTT
>TRBJ1-5|.|TRBV7-2|.
CASSRTNNQPQHF
TGTGCCAGCAGCCGGACGAACAATCAGCCCCAGCATTTT
>TRBJ2-3|.|TRBV21-1|.
CASSRGLKHTDTQYF
TGTGCCAGCAGCAGGGGACTAAAACACACAGATACGCAGTATTTT
>TRBJ1-1|.|TRBV28|.
CASSLLSDSLNTEAFF
TGTGCCAGCAGTTTATTGAGTGACAGTTTGAACACTGAAGCTTTCTTT
>TRBJ2-5|once|TRBV18|.
CASSGNQETQYF
TGTGCCAGCTCGGGAAACCAAGAGACCCAGTACTTC
>TRBJ1-4|.|TRBV13|.
CASSRGWAVRANEKLFF
TGTGCCAGCAGCAGAGGTTGGGCCGTAAGAGCAAATGAAAAACTGTTTTTT
>TRBJ2-3|.|TRBV4-1|.
CASSQDFTGRTDTQYF
TGCGCCAGCAGCCAAGATTTCACGGGGCGCACAGATACGCAGTATTTT
>TRBJ1-1|.|TRBV10-2|TRBD1
CASSEGTEWKIYRNTEAFF
TGCGCCAGCAGTGAGGGGACAGAATGGAAGATTTACAGGAACACTGAAGCTTTCTTT
>TRBJ2-2|.|TRBV11-3|TRBD1
CASRKGAGTGELFF
TGTGCCAGCAGAAAGGGGGCAGGCACCGGGGAGCTGTTTTTT
>TRBJ2-5|.|TRBV5-1|.
CASSLDRGRVVAQYF
TGCGCCAGCAGCTTGGATAGGGGACGAGTGGTGGCCCAGTACTTC
>TRBJ2-1|.|TRBV7-3|.
CASSPYSNNEQFF
TGTGCCAGCAGCCCATACTCCAACAATGAGCAGTTCTTC
>TRBJ1-5|.|TRBV27|.
CASRGDRDQPQHF
TGTGCCAGCAGGGGAGACCGGGATCAGCCCCAGCATTTT
>TRBJ1-2|few|TRBV30|.
CAIKTAYGYTF
TGTGCGATTAAGACAGCCTATGGCTACACCTTC
>TRBJ1-5|.|TRBV19|.
CASRGTGTDSNQPQHF
TGTGCCAGTAGGGGAACAGGGACTGATAGCAATCAGCCCCAGCATTTT
>TRBJ2-3|.|TRBV29-1|.
CSIHRGGSTDTQYF
TGCAGCATCCATAGGGGGGGCAGCACAGATACGCAGTATTTT
>TRBJ2-7|.|TRBV23-1|TRBD2
CATGFPGLVLCEQYF
TGCGCCACCGGATTCCCGGGACTAGTTTTGTGCGAGCAGTACTTC
>TRBJ2-5|.|TRBV4-1|.
CASSQAGTLKETQYF
TGCGCCAGCAGCCAAGCGGGGACCCTGAAAGAGACCCAGTACTTC
>TRBJ2-1|.|TRBV10-1|.
CASSPWEHDNEQFF
TGCGCCAGCAGTCCGTGGGAGCATGACAATGAGCAGTTCTTC
>TRBJ1-3|.|TRBV7-2|.
CASRAFPGEGNTIYF
TGTGCCAGCAGAGCATTCCCGGGGGAGGGAAACACCATATATTTT
>TRBJ1-1|few|TRBV6-6|TRBD1
CASSLRPGQDEAFF
TGTGCCAGCAGTCTACGACCGGGACAGGATGAAGCTTTCTTT
>TRBJ1-2|.|TRBV28|TRBD1
CASSLLQGGYTF
TGTGCCAGCAGTCTCTTACAGGGGGGCTACACCTTC
>TRBJ2-3|.|TRBV6-6|.
CASSSTDTQYF
TGTGCCAGCAGCAGCACAGATACGCAGTATTTT
>TRBJ1-3|.|TRBV5-6|.
CASSLAQGYPPYTIYF
TGTGCCAGCAGCTTGGCCCAGGGTTACCCACCGTACACCATATATTTT
>TRBJ1-1|.|TRBV5-4|TRBD1
CASSLATGQGKAFF
TGTGCCAGCAGCTTGGCCACGGGACAGGGAAAAGCTTTCTTT
>TRBJ1-4|once|TRBV5-1|.
CASRSSSLSYEKLFF
TGCGCCAGCAGGTCTTCCTCCTTATCATATGAAAAACTGTTTTTT
>TRBJ1-4|.|TRBV2|.
CASRLLVRGEKLFF
TGTGCCAGCAGGCTATTGGTGAGGGGTGAAAAACTGTTTTTT
>TRBJ2-1|.|TRBV25-1|TRBD1
CASSEWISRQGSNEQFF
TGTGCCAGCAGTGAATGGATTTCGAGACAGGGAAGCAATGAGCAGTTCTTC
>TRBJ1-1|.|TRBV2|.
CASSEQENTEAFF
TGTGCCAGCAGTGAACAGGAAAACACTGAAGCTTTCTTT
>TRBJ2-3|.|TRBV7-9|.
CASSPGTKLGGDTQYF
TGTGCCAGCAGCCCGGGGACCAAACTAGGGGGAGATACGCAGTATTTT
>TRBJ1-2|.|TRBV4-1|.
CASSQEGQAALNYGYTF
TGCGCCAGCAGCCAAGAGGGTCAGGCAGCTCTAAACTATGGCTACACCTTC
>TRBJ1-5|once|TRBV5-1|.
CASSPRPGQPQHF
TGCGCCAGCAGCCCCCGGCCGGGTCAGCCCCAGCATTTT
>TRBJ2-7|.|TRBV4-1|.
CASSQGVGSYEQYF
TGCGCCAGCAGCCAAGGAGTAGGGAGCTACGAGCAGTACTTC
>TRBJ1-5|.|TRBV21-1|.
CASSNRHRDGGQPQHF
TGTGCCAGCAGCAACCGACACAGGGACGGAGGTCAGCCCCAGCATTTT
>TRBJ2-6|.|TRBV5-1|.
CASSWGGPGANVLTF
TGCGCCAGCAGCTGGGGGGGCCCTGGGGCCAACGTCCTGACTTTC
>TRBJ2-1|.|TRBV5-8|TRBD2
CASSLLAGGTPERFF
TGTGCCAGCAGCTTATTGGCGGGAGGGACTCCGGAGCGGTTCTTC
>TRBJ1-5|.|TRBV6-5|.
CASSYSISGHQPQHF
TGTGCCAGCAGTTACTCGATTTCAGGGCACCAGCCCCAGCATTTT